One sample yielded the 10 T cell receptor beta chains listed below, sequenced in a study of tumor-infiltrating lymphocytes in oesophageal squamous cell carcinoma. TCRdb reprocessed the PCR reads via MiXCR and lists one record per CDR3 protein. Of approximately 10,000 distinct CDR3 sequences detected, around half appear once; the ten largest clones hold 15% to 20%. Input material: esophageal tumor tissue. Every receptor here comes from a female donor with esophageal squamous cell carcinoma.

This chain uses TRBV7-8 with TRBJ2-7; D ambiguous. The CDR3 extends over 14 amino acids. Germline V gives CDR1 SGHVS, CDR2 FQNEAQ. Trimming took 2 bases from V and 7 from J, leaving 15 bases between them. The CDR3 spells CASSLSRGSNEQYF. In DNA, the CDR3 is TGTGCCAGCAGCTTATCCCGAGGCTCTAATGAGCAGTACTTC.

The chain uses TRBV7-6 and TRBJ2-5; 7 nucleotides agree with TRBD1. The CDR3 consists of 15 residues. In germline, CDR1 is SGHVS, CDR2 FNYEAQ. The trim removed 1 base at V and 2 bases at J, leaving 4 bases unmatched. The CDR3 sequence: CASSLVGQVQETQYF. Written as DNA, the CDR3 is TGTGCCAGCAGCTTAGTAGGACAGGTACAAGAGACCCAGTACTTC.

This clonotype was observed many times. The germline gene is not matched at one end of the junction; a read error may be the cause. The V gene is TRBV5-1, the J gene TRBJ2-5; D is unresolved. The germline V gene has CDR1 SGHRS and CDR2 YFSETQ. There are 15 residues in the CDR3. DNA of the CDR3: TGCGCCAGCAGCTTGGATTCGGGCTCCAATTCACCCCTCCACTTC. It translates to CASSLDSGSNSPLHF.

CDR3 amino acids: CASSPGLAGEREQYF. CDR3 bases: TGTGCCAGCAGCCCGGGACTAGCGGGAGAACGAGAGCAGTACTTC. The chain carries TRBV7-2 and TRBJ2-1; 14 positions match TRBD2. The last part of the DNA fits TRBJ2-7 better; the J call may be wrong. There are 15 residues in the CDR3. Looked up from germline, CDR1 is SGHTA and CDR2 is FQGNSA.

This clonotype has just one count. The CDR3 DNA is TGTGCCAGCAATTACTTTGGGACAGGGGGCTCCTACGAGCAGTACTTC. Translating gives CASNYFGTGGSYEQYF. The genes are TRBV28 and TRBJ2-5, with 11 nucleotides matching TRBD1. The last part of the DNA fits TRBJ2-7 better; the J call may be wrong. The length of the CDR3 is 16 residues. Germline lookup yields CDR1 MDHEN and CDR2 SYDVKM.

This clonotype was found once. The chain employs TRBV4-1 and TRBJ2-4, with 7 bases fitting TRBD1. The J call may be faulty, since TRBJ2-7 better matches the DNA end. Germline V gene data show CDR1 as MGHRA and CDR2 as YSYEKL. This CDR3 contains 16 residues. The CDR3 sequence: CASSQGSDRLTYEQYF. As DNA, the CDR3 is TGCGCCAGCAGCCAAGGGTCGGACAGGCTAACCTACGAGCAGTACTTC.

The chain employs TRBV6-4 and TRBJ2-7; D might be TRBD2 (6 bases). TRBJ2-5 matches the DNA end more closely, so the J call is doubtful. Germline assignment: CDR1 MRHNA and CDR2 SNTAGT. The CDR3 totals 11 residues. CDR3 in DNA: TGTGCCAGCAGTGAGGGGGGGACCCAGTACTTC. Its protein is CASSEGGTQYF.

The chain links TRBV6-1 to TRBJ2-5; no reliable D call. This CDR3 contains 15 residues. Trimming removed 5 bases from V and 11 bases from J, with 24 bases in between. Germline CDR1 MNHNS, CDR2 SASEGT. As DNA, the CDR3 is TGTGCCAGCAGTTTCCCCGTGAGCTCCTACAATGAGCAGTACTTC. This encodes CASSFPVSSYNEQYF.

This clonotype appeared once. The rearrangement joins TRBV7-3 to TRBJ2-4; D is possibly TRBD2 (5 bases). The J call is doubtful: the DNA matches TRBJ2-5 better. Germline V gene data show CDR1 as SGHTA and CDR2 as FQGTGA. The length of the CDR3 is 13 residues. The DNA of the CDR3 is TGTGCCAGCAGCTTATTGGGCGGGGAGACCCAGTACTTC. This gives the protein CASSLLGGETQYF.

The chain uses TRBV11-3 and TRBJ2-7, with 9 bases aligning to TRBD1. TRBJ2-1 explains the end of the DNA better; the J call may be wrong. The germline CDR1 and CDR2 sequences are SGHNT and YENEEA. The CDR3 covers 16 residues. The CDR3 protein is CASSSQGASSYNEQFF. The CDR3 region has the DNA TGTGCCAGCAGTTCACAGGGGGCGAGCTCCTACAATGAGCAGTTCTTC.